This TCR beta chain emerged from a study of shared clonotypes between healthy human individuals. Overall study context: The donor pool was made up of two women and three men aged 18 to 49.

The study ran the assay at deep level. Only in-frame clones appear in the TCRdb table, and some are missing; sequencing was by immunoSEQ multiplex PCR. This table holds approximately 110,000 clones, about 67% found once. This clone was seen a single time. Its antigen remains unknown. The CDR3 is made up of 16 amino acids. The V gene's germline CDR1 is MGHRA and CDR2 YSYEKL. Trimming took 4 bases from V and 4 from J; bases not matched to a gene: 6. General study points: Sampling covered nothing but blood. Tissue TCR repertoires likely differ from those found in blood.

This chain links TRBV4-1 with TRBJ2-7, with 14 bases lining up with TRBD2. The sequenced sample was memory CD8+ T cells sorted from blood. Sample subset: CD45RO+ cells pooled with CCR7-negative TemRA cells. This receptor was identified in a woman aged 25 to 45 in good health. The DNA of the CDR3 is TGCGCCAGCAGCCTCGGCGGACTAGCGGGAGGTTACGAGCAGTACTTC. The encoded protein is CASSLGGLAGGYEQYF.